This T cell receptor (beta chain) was sequenced during a study of cytomegalovirus exposure and HLA in healthy donors. The PCR was carried out with 60 Vbeta primers and 13 Jbeta primers. Produced via immunoSEQ multiplex PCR; TCRdb's table is partial and in-frame only. The sample shows approximately 150,000 clones, roughly 67% of them seen only once. Whole-study findings and limits: In an earlier analysis, in 540 or so donors, most V segments appeared productive either ~87% or ~30% of the time. Researchers reported that a few CMV-associated chains were confirmed in vitro as CMV antigen-specific. Per a later analysis, HLA-associated TCR beta chains showed more clonal expansion than other, equally common TCR beta chains.

As regards this clone: Its target is not known.

Germline V gives CDR1 MNHEY, CDR2 SMNVEV (reference sequence). V lost 5 bases, J lost 1 base, and 11 bases stayed unmatched. The CDR3 loop spans 17 amino acids. The V call is TRBV27, the J call TRBJ2-3; TRBD1 aligns across 8 bases. The clonotype was recovered from a woman under 30 in good health and CMV-seropositive. Material for sequencing was PBMCs. CDR3 DNA: TGTGCCAGCAGTATCTCCGACAGGGGACTTGGCACAGATACGCAGTATTTT. Protein sequence: CASSISDRGLGTDTQYF.